This T cell receptor (beta chain) originates from a study of blood T cell repertoires in COVID-19. About the research overall: The United States, Italy and Spain were the sources of the acute and convalescent COVID-19 samples. Sources were T cells, B-cell-depleted T cells, or PBMCs; the material itself was cDNA or gDNA.

The CDR3 totals 18 residues. Germline CDR1 reads MNHEY; CDR2 reads SMNVEV (reference sequence). The V segment lost 6 bases and the J segment 4 bases; nucleotides outside the gene matches: 16. Per the original data handling: Estimation of nucleated cell counts was performed using reference gene primer amplification. Assay used: immunoSEQ multiplex PCR; TCRdb lists only in-frame clones, some missing. V and J calls and clone size are given by that table; D and trimming were obtained from the DNA. The table records under 200,000 clones, roughly 80% of them present only once. The rearrangement joins TRBV27 to TRBJ1-4; 8 bases align to TRBD1. Material: peripheral blood. The sequence derives from a man in his sixties with acute or convalescent COVID-19. The CDR3 coding sequence is TGTGCCAGCAGAAAGACAGGGGTAAAAACCTTTGATAATGAAAAACTGTTTTTT. This codes for CASRKTGVKTFDNEKLFF.